The 19 T cell receptor beta chains in this list originate from one sample, sequenced in a study of cytomegalovirus exposure and HLA in healthy donors. The primer mix had 60 Vbeta and 13 Jbeta primers. Measured with immunoSEQ multiplex PCR; TCRdb has only the in-frame clones, and not every one. The sample lists some 98,000 clones; around 77% were seen once. Sequencing was carried out using PBMCs. These TCRs come from a female donor in good health and CMV-seronegative.

The rearrangement joins TRBV5-1 to TRBJ2-4; TRBD1 matches 8 bases. CDR3 length equals 16 residues. The germline CDR1 and CDR2 sequences are SGHRS and YFSETQ. Trimming cost V 2 bases and J 0 bases; bases outside gene matches: 4. The CDR3 is CASSFIGQGAKNIQYF. In DNA, the CDR3 is TGCGCCAGCAGCTTTATTGGACAGGGAGCCAAAAACATTCAGTACTTC. Combining the CDR3 with reference TRBV5-1 and TRBJ2-4 gives the whole variable domain KAGVTQTPRYLIKTRGQQVTLSCSPISGHRSVSWYQQTPGQGLQFLFEYFSETQRNKGNFPGRFSGRQFSNSRSEMNVSTLELGDSALYLCASSFIGQGAKNIQYFGAGTRLSVL.

The chain employs TRBV6-1 and TRBJ2-5; D unclear. Trimming stripped 2 bases from V and 7 bases from J, with 20 bases between. Germline CDR1 reads MNHNS; CDR2 reads SASEGT. CDR3 size: 16 residues. Written as DNA, the CDR3 is TGTGCCAGCAGTGAACCCGGTGGGCAGCCCTTTAGGACCCAGTACTTC. As protein: CASSEPGGQPFRTQYF.

The chain employs TRBV6-6 and TRBJ2-5, with a weak D call TRBD2 (5 bases). The CDR3 length is 14 residues. The V and J ends lost 2 bases and 2 bases respectively, with 9 bases between them. CDR1 is MNHNY and CDR2 is SVGAGI in the germline V gene (reference sequence). Here the CDR3 reads CASSYGDYQETQYF. CDR3 coding DNA: TGTGCCAGCAGTTACGGCGACTATCAAGAGACCCAGTACTTC.

The chain joins TRBV7-2 to TRBJ1-2, with 10 bases lining up with TRBD1. Looked up from germline, CDR1 is SGHTA and CDR2 is FQGNSA. This CDR3 is built from 14 residues. With V trimmed by 5 bases and J by 2 bases, 2 bases remained unmatched. The CDR3 DNA sequence: TGTGCCAGCAGCCGGGACAGGGGAAACTATGGCTACACCTTC. Amino acid sequence: CASSRDRGNYGYTF.

This sequence joins TRBV30 and TRBJ1-1; D is undetermined. Trimming left V 2 bases short and J 0 bases short, with 10 bases between. This CDR3 region has 14 residues. CDR1 and CDR2 (germline): GTSNPN, SVGIG (reference sequence). The CDR3 region has the DNA TGTGCCTGGAGTCGTAGAATTATGAACACTGAAGCTTTCTTT. Translating gives CAWSRRIMNTEAFF.

This chain connects TRBV6-1 to TRBJ1-2, with TRBD1 matching 9 bases. The CDR3 length is 17 residues. In germline, CDR1 is MNHNS, CDR2 SASEGT. Germline trimming cut 4 bases from V and 4 bases from J; bases unmatched to any gene: 13. The CDR3 coding sequence is TGTGCCAGCAGTGGGGCAACGACAGGGGGAGACGGCTATGGCTACACCTTC. Translated, it gives CASSGATTGGDGYGYTF.

The chain employs TRBV7-2 and TRBJ2-1; D perhaps matches TRBD2 (5 bases). The germline V gene encodes CDR1 SGHTA and CDR2 FQGNSA. This CDR3 region has 16 residues. V shed 1 base and J shed 0 bases, with 10 bases lying between them. The CDR3 here is CASSLGWRSSYNEQFF. The CDR3 DNA sequence: TGTGCCAGCAGCTTAGGATGGAGGAGCTCCTACAATGAGCAGTTCTTC.

This clone was seen more than once but under ten times. The rearrangement links TRBV6-5 to TRBJ1-2; no definite D call. V gave up 0 bases and J gave up 5 bases, with 7 bases separating them. The CDR3 is 13 residues long. Per germline, CDR1 MNHEY and CDR2 SVGAGI. The CDR3 region has the DNA TGTGCCAGCAGTTACTCGAGAACTTATGGCTACACCTTC. It yields the protein CASSYSRTYGYTF.

V is TRBV5-6 and J is TRBJ2-2; perhaps TRBD2 as D (5 bases). Trimming took off 1 base at V and 1 base at J, with 17 bases between the two ends. Germline V gene lookup returns CDR1 SGHDT and CDR2 YYEEEE. This CDR3 is built from 18 residues. CDR3 sequence reads: CASSLRRTGYMNTGELFF. The DNA for the CDR3 is TGTGCCAGCAGCTTGAGACGCACGGGATACATGAACACCGGGGAGCTGTTTTTT.

The chain recombines TRBV7-2 with TRBJ1-3; D uncertain. The CDR3 sequence is 14 residues long. Trimming removed 3 bases at V and 3 bases at J, with 9 bases between. The germline CDR1 and CDR2 sequences are SGHTA and FQGNSA. The CDR3 loop is CASSFSGSGNTIYF. The CDR3 coding sequence is TGTGCCAGCAGCTTCTCCGGGAGTGGAAACACCATATATTTT. The whole variable domain, filled in from reference TRBV7-2 and TRBJ1-3, reads GAGVSQSPSNKVTEKGKDVELRCDPISGHTALYWYRQSLGQGLEFLIYFQGNSAPDKSGLPSDRFSAERTGGSVSTLTIQRTQQEDSAVYLCASSFSGSGNTIYFGEGSWLTVV.

Only one count was recorded for this clone. The chain recombines TRBV9 with TRBJ1-3, with 9 bases lining up with TRBD1. Per the germline V gene, CDR1 is SGDLS and CDR2 is YYNGEE. The trim removed 0 bases at V and 0 bases at J, leaving 10 bases unmatched. This CDR3 has 19 residues. The CDR3 coding sequence is TGTGCCAGCAGCGTAGATCAGGGACAGGGAGCTACCTCTGGAAACACCATATATTTT. It translates to CASSVDQGQGATSGNTIYF.

The rearrangement links TRBV5-1 to TRBJ2-5, with TRBD2 matching 7 bases. Germline V CDR1 and CDR2: SGHRS, YFSETQ. J was trimmed by 2 bases and V by 7 bases; bases with no gene match: 5. The CDR3 totals 13 residues. CDR3 protein: CASRWGGQETQYF. The CDR3 DNA sequence: TGCGCCAGCCGTTGGGGGGGGCAAGAGACCCAGTACTTC.

The rearrangement links TRBV4-2 to TRBJ1-1; TRBD1 might be the D (6 bases). There are 16 residues in the CDR3. Trimming cost V 3 bases and J 2 bases, with 16 bases left between them. Per germline, CDR1 LGHNA and CDR2 YNFKEQ. For the CDR3, the DNA is TGTGCCAGCAGCCACGTTAACAGGGATCGAAACACTGAAGCTTTCTTT. The encoded protein is CASSHVNRDRNTEAFF.

J is TRBJ2-5 and V is TRBV15, with 9 positions matching TRBD2. Germline V gene sequence: CDR1 LNHNV, CDR2 YYDKDF (reference sequence). The trim removed 1 base at V and 5 bases at J, leaving 8 bases unmatched. The CDR3 has 16 amino acids. CDR3 sequence (DNA): TGTGCCACCAGCAGAGTGGCCCAGCGGGGGGATGAGACCCAGTACTTC. This encodes CATSRVAQRGDETQYF.

The chain is built from TRBV27 and TRBJ1-2; tentatively, D is TRBD1 (5 bases). V was shortened by 5 bases and J by 3 bases, with 16 bases between the two germline ends. This CDR3 is 15 amino acids long. Germline V gene lookup returns CDR1 MNHEY and CDR2 SMNVEV (reference sequence). CDR3 amino acids: CASSPRALPHYGYTF. In DNA, the CDR3 is TGTGCCAGCAGTCCCAGGGCCCTCCCCCACTATGGCTACACCTTC.

The J gene is TRBJ2-7, the V gene TRBV15, with TRBD2 matching 7 bases. The ends lost 1 base at V and 5 bases at J; junction bases unmatched: 8. This CDR3 has 15 amino acids. Germline V gene lookup returns CDR1 LNHNV and CDR2 YYDKDF (reference sequence). CDR3 loop: CATSRAGLGSDEQYF. The CDR3 DNA reads as TGTGCCACCAGCAGAGCTGGACTAGGAAGCGACGAGCAGTACTTC.

This chain uses TRBV4-1 with TRBJ2-3; TRBD2 matches at 10 bases. Germline lookup yields CDR1 MGHRA and CDR2 YSYEKL. V gave up 3 bases and J gave up 4 bases; unmatched junction bases: 10. This CDR3 is 17 amino acids long. The CDR3 nucleotides are TGCGCCAGCAGCCACATGTATGGGCTAGCGGGGGCAGATACGCAGTATTTT. This encodes CASSHMYGLAGADTQYF.

J is TRBJ2-7 and V is TRBV28; TRBD2 matches at 12 bases. Trimming at V came to 9 bases and at J to 0 bases, leaving 12 bases not matched to a gene. The CDR3 has 17 residues. Germline CDR1 and CDR2: MDHEN and SYDVKM. CDR3 loop: CASDAGTSGLSSYEQYF. Here the CDR3 DNA reads TGTGCCAGTGACGCCGGGACTAGCGGGCTAAGCTCCTACGAGCAGTACTTC.

This chain uses TRBV5-4 with TRBJ1-1; D is uncertain. Germline CDR1 SGHNT, CDR2 YYREEE (reference sequence). The CDR3 is 14 residues long. Trimming left V 4 bases short and J 5 bases short, with 15 bases between. The CDR3 here is CASSPDALRTEAFF. DNA of the CDR3: TGTGCCAGCAGCCCTGACGCCTTGAGGACTGAAGCTTTCTTT.